Below, one T cell receptor (beta chain) is given with its context. Seattle's enrolled individuals joined amid active infection and were then monitored longitudinally. This entry belongs to a study of blood T cell repertoires in COVID-19. Across the study: The United States, Italy and Spain were the sources of the acute and convalescent COVID-19 samples. Nucleic acid was either cDNA or gDNA, and it came from T cells, B-cell-depleted T cells, or PBMCs.

V shed 7 bases and J 9 bases; nucleotides not matched to a gene: 13. The CDR3 has 15 residues. The germline V gene encodes CDR1 WSHSY and CDR2 SAAADI. As originally analysed: Scientists estimated how many nucleated cells there were by amplifying reference gene primers. Sequenced by immunoSEQ multiplex PCR; TCRdb stores in-frame clones only, minus some. V and J calls and clone size follow that table, whereas D and trimming were derived from the DNA. The sample lists about 480,000 clones; 80% to 90% were seen once. The V and J genes are TRBV10-2 and TRBJ2-1, with TRBD1 matching over 9 bases. The TCR originated in a man aged 18 to 35 with COVID-19, enrolled during active disease. Material: peripheral blood. CDR3 residues: CASTHTGTGSIEQFF. The CDR3 DNA is TGCGCCAGCACTCATACCGGGACAGGGTCGATTGAGCAGTTCTTC.